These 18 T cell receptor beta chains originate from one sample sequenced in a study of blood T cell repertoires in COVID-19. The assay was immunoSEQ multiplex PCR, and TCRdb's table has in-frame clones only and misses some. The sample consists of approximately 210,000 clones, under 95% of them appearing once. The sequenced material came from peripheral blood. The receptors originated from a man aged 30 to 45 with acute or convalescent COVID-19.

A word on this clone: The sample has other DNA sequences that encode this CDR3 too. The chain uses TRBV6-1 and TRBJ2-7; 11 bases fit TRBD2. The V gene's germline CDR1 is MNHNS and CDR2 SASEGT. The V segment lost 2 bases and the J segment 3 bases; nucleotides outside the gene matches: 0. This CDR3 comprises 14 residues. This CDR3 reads CASSETSGSYEQYF. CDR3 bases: TGTGCCAGCAGTGAAACTAGCGGGAGCTACGAGCAGTACTTC.

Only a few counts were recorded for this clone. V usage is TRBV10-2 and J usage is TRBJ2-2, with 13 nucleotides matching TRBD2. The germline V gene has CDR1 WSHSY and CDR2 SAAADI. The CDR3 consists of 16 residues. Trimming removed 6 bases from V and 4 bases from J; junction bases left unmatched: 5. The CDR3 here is CASRLLAGGGTGELFF. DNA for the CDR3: TGCGCCAGCAGACTACTAGCGGGAGGGGGCACCGGGGAGCTGTTTTTT.

Here the CDR3 reads CASRGAGEKLFF. The DNA of the CDR3 is TGTGCCTCCCGGGGGGCAGGTGAAAAACTGTTTTTT. The rearrangement uses TRBV2 and TRBJ1-4; tentative D call: TRBD1 (6 bases). The CDR3 totals 12 residues. V lost 11 bases and J lost 7, with 14 bases in between. CDR1 is SNHLY and CDR2 is FYNNEI in the germline V gene. Variable domain in full (rest from reference TRBV2 and TRBJ1-4): EPEVTQTPSHQVTQMGQEVILRCVPISNHLYFYWYRQILGQKVEFLVSFYNNEISEKSEIFDDQFSVERPDGSNFTLKIRSTKLEDSAMYFCASRGAGEKLFFGSGTQLSVL.

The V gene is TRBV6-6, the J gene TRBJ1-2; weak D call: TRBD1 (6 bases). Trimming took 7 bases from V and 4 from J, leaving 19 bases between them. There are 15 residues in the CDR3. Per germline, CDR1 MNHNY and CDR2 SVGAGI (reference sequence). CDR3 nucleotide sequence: TGTGCCAGCATTCGACAGGACTTGATGGGCTATGGCTACACCTTC. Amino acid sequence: CASIRQDLMGYGYTF.

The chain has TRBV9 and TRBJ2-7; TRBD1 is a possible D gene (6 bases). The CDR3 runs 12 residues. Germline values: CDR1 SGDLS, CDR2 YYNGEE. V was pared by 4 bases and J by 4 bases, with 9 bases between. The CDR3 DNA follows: TGTGCCAGCAGCACCGGACAGTACGAGCAGTACTTC. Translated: CASSTGQYEQYF.

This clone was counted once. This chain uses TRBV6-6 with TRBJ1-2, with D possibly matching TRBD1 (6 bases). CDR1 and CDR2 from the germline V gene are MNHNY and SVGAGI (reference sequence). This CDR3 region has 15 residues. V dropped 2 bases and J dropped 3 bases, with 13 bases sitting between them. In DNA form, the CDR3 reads TGTGCCAGCAGTTACGGGGGCCAATCTCACTATGGCTACACCTTC. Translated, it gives CASSYGGQSHYGYTF.

The CDR3 spells CASSRTASRSHTGELFF. The CDR3 DNA reads as TGCGCCAGCAGCCGGACAGCGTCCCGGTCGCACACCGGGGAGCTGTTTTTT. This chain links TRBV5-1 with TRBJ2-2; possibly TRBD1 for D (6 bases). Trimming removed 4 bases from V and 3 bases from J, with 19 bases in between. The length of the CDR3 is 17 residues. Germline V CDR1 and CDR2: SGHRS, YFSETQ.

The CDR3 region has the DNA TGTGCCACCAGTGATCATACTAAGGGGTCCTACAATGAGCAGTTCTTC. As protein: CATSDHTKGSYNEQFF. This chain links TRBV24-1 with TRBJ2-1; tentatively, D is TRBD1 (5 bases). This CDR3 spans 16 amino acids. Germline loops: CDR1 KGHDR, CDR2 SFDVKD. V lost 3 bases, J lost 1 base, and 12 bases lay in between.

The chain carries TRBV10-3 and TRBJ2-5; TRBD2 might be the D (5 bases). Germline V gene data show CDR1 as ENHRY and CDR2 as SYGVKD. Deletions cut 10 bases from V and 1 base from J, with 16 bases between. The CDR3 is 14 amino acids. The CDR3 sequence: CATSKAAGQETQYF. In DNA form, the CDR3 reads TGTGCCACAAGTAAAGCGGCTGGCCAAGAGACCCAGTACTTC.

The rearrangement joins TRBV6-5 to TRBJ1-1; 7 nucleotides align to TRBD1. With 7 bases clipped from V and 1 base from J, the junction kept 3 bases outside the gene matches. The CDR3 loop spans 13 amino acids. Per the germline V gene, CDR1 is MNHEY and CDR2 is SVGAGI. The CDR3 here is CASIRQGNTEAFF. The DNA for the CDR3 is TGTGCCAGCATCAGACAGGGGAACACTGAAGCTTTCTTT.

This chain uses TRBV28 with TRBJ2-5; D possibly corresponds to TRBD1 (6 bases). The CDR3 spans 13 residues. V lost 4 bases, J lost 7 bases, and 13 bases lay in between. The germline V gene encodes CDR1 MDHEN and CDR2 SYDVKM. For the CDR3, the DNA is TGTGCCAGCAGTTCGACAGGTCCCGGGACCCAGTACTTC. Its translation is CASSSTGPGTQYF. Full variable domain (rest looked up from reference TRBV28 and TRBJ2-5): DVKVTQSSRYLVKRTGEKVFLECVQDMDHENMFWYRQDPGLGLRLIYFSYDVKMKEKGDIPEGYSVSREKKERFSLILESASTNQTSMYLCASSSTGPGTQYFGPGTRLLVL.

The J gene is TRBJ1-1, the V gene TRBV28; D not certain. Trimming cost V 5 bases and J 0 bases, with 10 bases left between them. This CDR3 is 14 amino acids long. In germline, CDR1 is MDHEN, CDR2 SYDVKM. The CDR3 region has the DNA TGTGCCAGCAGTCCCCACAGACTGAACACTGAAGCTTTCTTT. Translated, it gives CASSPHRLNTEAFF.

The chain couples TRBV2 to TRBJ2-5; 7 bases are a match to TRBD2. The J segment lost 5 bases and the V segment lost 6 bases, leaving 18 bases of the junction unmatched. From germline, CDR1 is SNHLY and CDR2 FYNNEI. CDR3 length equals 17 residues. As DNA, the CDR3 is TGTGCCAGCAGCAGACTACAAGTAAGGGAGGGCGAGGAGACCCAGTACTTC. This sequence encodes CASSRLQVREGEETQYF.

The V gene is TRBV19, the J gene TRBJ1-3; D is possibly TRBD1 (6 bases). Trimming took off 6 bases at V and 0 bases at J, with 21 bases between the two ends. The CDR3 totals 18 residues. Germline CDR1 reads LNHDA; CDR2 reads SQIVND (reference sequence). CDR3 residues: CASSRRGGRESSGNTIYF. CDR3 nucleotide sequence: TGTGCCAGTAGCCGAAGGGGGGGGCGAGAAAGCTCTGGAAACACCATATATTTT.

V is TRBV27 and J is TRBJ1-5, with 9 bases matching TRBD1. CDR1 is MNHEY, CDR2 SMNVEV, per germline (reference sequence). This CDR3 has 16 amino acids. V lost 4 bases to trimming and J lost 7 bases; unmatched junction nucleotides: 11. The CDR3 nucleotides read TGTGCCAGCAGTTCAGCCACGACAGGGGGAGGCCAGCCCCAGCATTTT. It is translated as CASSSATTGGGQPQHF.

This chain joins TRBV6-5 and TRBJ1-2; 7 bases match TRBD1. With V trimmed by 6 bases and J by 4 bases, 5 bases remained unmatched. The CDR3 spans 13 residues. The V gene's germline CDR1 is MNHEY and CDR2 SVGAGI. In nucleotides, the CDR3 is TGTGCCAGCAGGCCCCGGACAGGCTATGGCTACACCTTC. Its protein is CASRPRTGYGYTF.

In DNA form, the CDR3 reads TGTGCCAGCAGCCCGGGACTACAAGAGACCCAGTACTTC. Protein sequence: CASSPGLQETQYF. The chain couples TRBV3-1 (or the pseudogene TRBV3-2) to TRBJ2-5, with 7 positions matching TRBD2. Per germline, CDR1 LGHDT and CDR2 YNNKEL (reference sequence). V shed 4 bases and J 2 bases; nucleotides not matched to a gene: 1. This CDR3 is built from 13 residues.

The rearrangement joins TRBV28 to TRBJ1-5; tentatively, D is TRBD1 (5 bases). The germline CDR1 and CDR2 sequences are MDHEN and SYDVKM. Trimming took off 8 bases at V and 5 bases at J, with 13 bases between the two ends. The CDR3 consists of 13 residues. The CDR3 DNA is TGTGCCAGCTCAAACGGGGGATATCAGCCCCAGCATTTT. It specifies CASSNGGYQPQHF.